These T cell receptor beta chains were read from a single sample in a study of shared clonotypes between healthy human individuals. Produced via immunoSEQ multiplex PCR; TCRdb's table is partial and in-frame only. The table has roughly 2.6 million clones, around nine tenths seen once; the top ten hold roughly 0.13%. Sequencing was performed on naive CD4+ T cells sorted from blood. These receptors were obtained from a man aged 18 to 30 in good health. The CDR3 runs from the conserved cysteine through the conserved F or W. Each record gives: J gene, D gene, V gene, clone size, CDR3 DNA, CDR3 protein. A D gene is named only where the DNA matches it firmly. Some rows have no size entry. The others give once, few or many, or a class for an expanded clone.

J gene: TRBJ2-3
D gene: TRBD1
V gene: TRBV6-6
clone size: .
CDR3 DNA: TGTGCCAGCAGTTACCGGCAGAGCAGGGGACAGGATACGCAGTATTTT
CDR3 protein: CASSYRQSRGQDTQYF

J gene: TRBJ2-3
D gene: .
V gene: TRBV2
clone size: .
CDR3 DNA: TGTGCCAGCAGTGAATGGGGCAGAACAGATACGCAGTATTTT
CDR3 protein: CASSEWGRTDTQYF

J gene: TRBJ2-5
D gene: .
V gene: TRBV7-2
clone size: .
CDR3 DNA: TGTGCCAGCAGCTTGTTCTCGGAGACCCAGTACTTC
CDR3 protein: CASSLFSETQYF

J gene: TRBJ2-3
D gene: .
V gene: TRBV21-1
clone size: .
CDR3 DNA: TGTGCCAGCAGCAACTGGCGGCCGCCCCAGGATGCGCAGTATTTT
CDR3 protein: CASSNWRPPQDAQYF

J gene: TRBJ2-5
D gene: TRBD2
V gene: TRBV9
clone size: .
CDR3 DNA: TGTGCCAGCAGCGAGGGGACTAGCGGGAATTGGGAAGAGACCCAGTACTTC
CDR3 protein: CASSEGTSGNWEETQYF

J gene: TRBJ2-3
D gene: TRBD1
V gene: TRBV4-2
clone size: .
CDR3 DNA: TGTGCCAGCAGCCAGATACAGGGGCTAGACACAGATACGCAGTATTTT
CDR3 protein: CASSQIQGLDTDTQYF

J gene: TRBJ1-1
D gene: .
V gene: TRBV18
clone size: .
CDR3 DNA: TGTGCCAGCTCACCACAGAGCACTGAAGCTTTCTTT
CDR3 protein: CASSPQSTEAFF

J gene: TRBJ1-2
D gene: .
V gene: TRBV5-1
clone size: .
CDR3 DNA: TGCGCCAGCAGCTTGATACCTAACTATGGCTACACCTTC
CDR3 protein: CASSLIPNYGYTF

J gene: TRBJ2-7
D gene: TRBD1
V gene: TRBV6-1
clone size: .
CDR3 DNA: TGTGCCAGCAGTGAATCGACAGGGGTAAAAGAGCAGTACTTC
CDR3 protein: CASSESTGVKEQYF

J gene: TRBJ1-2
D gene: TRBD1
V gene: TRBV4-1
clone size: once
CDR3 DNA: TGCGCCAGCAGCCAACGACAGGGTTATGGCTACACCTTC
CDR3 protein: CASSQRQGYGYTF

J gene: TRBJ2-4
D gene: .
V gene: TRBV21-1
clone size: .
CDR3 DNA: TGTGCCAGCAGACCCCTACCCGGACTAGCGATAGACATTCAGTACTTC
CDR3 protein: CASRPLPGLAIDIQYF

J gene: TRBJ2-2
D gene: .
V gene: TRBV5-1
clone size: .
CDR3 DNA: TGCGCCAGCAGCTGGGGGGTTTTGGACACCGGGGAGCTGTTTTTT
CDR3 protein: CASSWGVLDTGELFF

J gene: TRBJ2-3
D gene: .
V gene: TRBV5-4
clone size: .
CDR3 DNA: TGTGCCAGCAGTTCCGGACTAACCACAGATACGCAGTATTTT
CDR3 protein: CASSSGLTTDTQYF

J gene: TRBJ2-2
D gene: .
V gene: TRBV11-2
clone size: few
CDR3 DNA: TGTGCCAGCAGCTTAGCATACGGGGAGCTGTTTTTT
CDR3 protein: CASSLAYGELFF

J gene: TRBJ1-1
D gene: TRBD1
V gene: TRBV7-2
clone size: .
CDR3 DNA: TGTGCCAGCAGCTCTGTGAAGCAGGGGGGACTTGAAGCTTTCTTT
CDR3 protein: CASSSVKQGGLEAFF

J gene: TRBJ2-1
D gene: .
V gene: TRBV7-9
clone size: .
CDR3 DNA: TGTGCCAGCAGCTTAGGTAGCTCCTACAATGAGCAGTTCTTC
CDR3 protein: CASSLGSSYNEQFF

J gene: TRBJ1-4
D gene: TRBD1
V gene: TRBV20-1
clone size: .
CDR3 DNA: TGCAGTGCTACCAAACAGGGGAGTCTGTTTTTT
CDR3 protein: CSATKQGSLFF

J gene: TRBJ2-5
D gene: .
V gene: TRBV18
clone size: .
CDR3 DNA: TGTGCCAGCTCATTTGAGGCGGAGACCCAGTACTTC
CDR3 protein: CASSFEAETQYF

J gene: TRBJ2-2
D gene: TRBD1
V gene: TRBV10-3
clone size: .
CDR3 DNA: TGTGCCATAGAACGCCACGACAGGGGGAGCGGGGAGCTGTTTTTT
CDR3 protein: CAIERHDRGSGELFF

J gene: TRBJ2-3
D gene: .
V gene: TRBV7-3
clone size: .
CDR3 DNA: TGTGCCAGCAGCTCGTCGGGACGTATCACAGATACGCAGTATTTT
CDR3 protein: CASSSSGRITDTQYF

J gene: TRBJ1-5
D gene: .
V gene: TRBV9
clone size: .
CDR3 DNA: TGTGCCAGCAGCGTAGAGGCTACCCATCAGCCCCAGCATTTT
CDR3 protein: CASSVEATHQPQHF

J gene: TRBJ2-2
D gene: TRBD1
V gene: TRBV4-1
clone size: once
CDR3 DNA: TGCGCCAGCAGCCTAGGGACAGGATCGAACACCGGGGAGCTGTTTTTT
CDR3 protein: CASSLGTGSNTGELFF

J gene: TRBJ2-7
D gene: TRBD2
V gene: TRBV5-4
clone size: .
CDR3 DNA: TGTGCCAGCAGCCGGACTAGCGGGAAGTCTTACGAGCAGTACTTC
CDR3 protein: CASSRTSGKSYEQYF

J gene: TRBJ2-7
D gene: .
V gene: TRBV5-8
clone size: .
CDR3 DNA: TGTGCCAGCATCACCGGGACGGTGGTCGCCGAGCAGTACTTC
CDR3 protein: CASITGTVVAEQYF

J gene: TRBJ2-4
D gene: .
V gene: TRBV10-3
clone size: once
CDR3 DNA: TGTGCCATCAGTGAGTCTCCCGGCGAGAAGGGGTCGGCCAAAAACATTCAGTACTTC
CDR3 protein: CAISESPGEKGSAKNIQYF

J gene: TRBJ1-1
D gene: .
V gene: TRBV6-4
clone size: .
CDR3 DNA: TGTGCCAGCAGTCCTCTCTCCGGGCAGGGGCGAGCTTTCTTT
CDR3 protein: CASSPLSGQGRAFF

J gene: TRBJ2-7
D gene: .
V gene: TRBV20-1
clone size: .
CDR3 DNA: TGCAGTGCTCTAGGGGGCTACGAGCAGTACTTC
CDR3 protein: CSALGGYEQYF

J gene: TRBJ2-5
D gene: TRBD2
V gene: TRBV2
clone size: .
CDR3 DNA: TGTGCCAGCGCAGTTAGCGGGGGGGAAGGGACCCAGTACTTC
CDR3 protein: CASAVSGGEGTQYF

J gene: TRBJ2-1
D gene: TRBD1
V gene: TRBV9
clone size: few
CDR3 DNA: TGTGCCAGCAGCGTGAGACCGGGACAGGGGGTTAATGAGCAGTTCTTC
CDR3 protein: CASSVRPGQGVNEQFF

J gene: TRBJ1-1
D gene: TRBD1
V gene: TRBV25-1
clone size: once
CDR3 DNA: TGTGCCAGCTCTAAGGGGACAGGGGCGGGAATGAACACTGAAGCTTTCTTT
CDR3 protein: CASSKGTGAGMNTEAFF

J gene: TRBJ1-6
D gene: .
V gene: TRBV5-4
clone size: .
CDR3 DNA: TGTGCCAGCAGCTTGGAACGGATTAATTCACCCCTCCACTTT
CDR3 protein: CASSLERINSPLHF

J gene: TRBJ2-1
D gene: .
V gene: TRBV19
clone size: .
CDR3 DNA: TGTGCCAGTAGTACCGCCGAGAGCGCGGTCTACAATGAGCAGTTCTTC
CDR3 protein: CASSTAESAVYNEQFF

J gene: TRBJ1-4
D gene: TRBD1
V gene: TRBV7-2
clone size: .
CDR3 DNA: TGTGCCAGCAGCCCATGGACAGGGGCGGGGGAAAAACTGTTTTTT
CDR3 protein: CASSPWTGAGEKLFF

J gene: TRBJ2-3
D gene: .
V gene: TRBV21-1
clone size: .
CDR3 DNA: TGTGCCAGCAGGGCGAAGCGGGAGGAAGGAACAGATACGCAGTATTTT
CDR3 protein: CASRAKREEGTDTQYF

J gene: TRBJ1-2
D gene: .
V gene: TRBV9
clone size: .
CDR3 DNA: TGTGCCAGCAGCGTAGACCAGATTAGCGATGGCTACACCTTC
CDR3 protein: CASSVDQISDGYTF

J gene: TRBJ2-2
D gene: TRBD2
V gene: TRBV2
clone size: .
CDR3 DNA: TGTGCCAGCAGATTTAGCGGGAGTCCCCAGAACACCGGGGAGCTGTTTTTT
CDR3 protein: CASRFSGSPQNTGELFF

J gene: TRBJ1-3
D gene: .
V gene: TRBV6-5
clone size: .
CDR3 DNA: TGTGCCAGCAGTTACTCGAAAGGGGCTTCTGGAAACACCATATATTTT
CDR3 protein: CASSYSKGASGNTIYF

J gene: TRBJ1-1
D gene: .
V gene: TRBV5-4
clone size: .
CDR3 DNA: TGTGCCAGCAGCCTGGGGCAGGGGCTTCGGGCTTTCTTT
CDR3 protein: CASSLGQGLRAFF

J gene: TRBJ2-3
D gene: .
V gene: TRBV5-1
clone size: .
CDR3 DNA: TGCGCCAGCAGCCCCCTAATGGTCAGCACAGATACGCAGTATTTT
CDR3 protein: CASSPLMVSTDTQYF

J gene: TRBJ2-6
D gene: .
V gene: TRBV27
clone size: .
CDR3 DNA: TGTGCCAGCACCCCCGGGGCCCCTGGGGCCAACGTCCTGACTTTC
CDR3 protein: CASTPGAPGANVLTF

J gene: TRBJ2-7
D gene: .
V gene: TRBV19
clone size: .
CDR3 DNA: TGTGCCAGTAGTAATTCGCGAGGGTCAGGCGGGCCTACCTACGAGCAGTACTTC
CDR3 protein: CASSNSRGSGGPTYEQYF

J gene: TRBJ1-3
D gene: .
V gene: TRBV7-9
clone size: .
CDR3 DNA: TGTGCCAGCAGCCCCTCGCGGGGGGCGAACTCTGGAAACACCATATATTTT
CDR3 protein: CASSPSRGANSGNTIYF

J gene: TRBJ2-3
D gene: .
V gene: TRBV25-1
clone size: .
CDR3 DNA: TGTGCCAGCAGTACCCGGACAAGCACAGATACGCAGTATTTT
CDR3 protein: CASSTRTSTDTQYF

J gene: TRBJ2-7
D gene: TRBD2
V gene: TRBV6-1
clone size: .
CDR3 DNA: TGTGCCAGCGGGACTAGCGGTTCCTACGAGCAGTACTTC
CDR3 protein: CASGTSGSYEQYF

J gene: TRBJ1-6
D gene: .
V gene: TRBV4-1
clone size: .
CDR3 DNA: TGCGCCAGCAGCCAACAGGGTCGGAATTCACCCCTCCACTTT
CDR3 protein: CASSQQGRNSPLHF

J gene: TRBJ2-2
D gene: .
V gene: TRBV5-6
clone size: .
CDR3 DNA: TGTGCCAGCAGCTTTCGGGACATTTCCCCCGGGGAGCTGTTTTTT
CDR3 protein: CASSFRDISPGELFF

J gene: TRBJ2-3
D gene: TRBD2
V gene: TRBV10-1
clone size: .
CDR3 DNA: TGCGCCAGCAGTGAGGGGCTACTAGCGGGGGCTTCCACAGATACGCAGTATTTT
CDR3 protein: CASSEGLLAGASTDTQYF

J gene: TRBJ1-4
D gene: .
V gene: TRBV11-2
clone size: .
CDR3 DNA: TGTGCCAGCAGCTCCGACAGGAGCCATAATGAAAAACTGTTTTTT
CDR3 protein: CASSSDRSHNEKLFF

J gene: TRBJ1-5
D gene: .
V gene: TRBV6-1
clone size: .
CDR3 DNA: TGTGCCAGCAGTGTGGGGGAGAATCAGCCCCAGCATTTT
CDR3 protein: CASSVGENQPQHF

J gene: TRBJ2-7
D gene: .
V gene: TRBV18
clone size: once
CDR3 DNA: TGTGCCAGCTCACCACCGTGGACCTACGAGCAGTACTTC
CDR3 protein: CASSPPWTYEQYF

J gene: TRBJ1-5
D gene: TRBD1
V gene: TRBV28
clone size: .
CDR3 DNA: TGTGCCAGCAGTGACTCCGGACAGGGTCTAAATCAGCCCCAGCATTTT
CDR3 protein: CASSDSGQGLNQPQHF

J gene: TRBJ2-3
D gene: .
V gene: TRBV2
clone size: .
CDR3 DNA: TGTGCCAGCAGTGATCCGACTATTCCTAGCACAGATACGCAGTATTTT
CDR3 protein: CASSDPTIPSTDTQYF

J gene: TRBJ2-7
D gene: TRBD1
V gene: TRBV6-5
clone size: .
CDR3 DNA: TGTGCCAGCAGTCCAGGGGGCGCGGGTAGGGAGCAGTACTTC
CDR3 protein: CASSPGGAGREQYF

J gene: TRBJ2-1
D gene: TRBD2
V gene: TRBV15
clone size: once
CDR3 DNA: TGTGCCACCAGCAGAGATCTAGCGGGGGGCTACAATGAGCAGTTCTTC
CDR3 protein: CATSRDLAGGYNEQFF

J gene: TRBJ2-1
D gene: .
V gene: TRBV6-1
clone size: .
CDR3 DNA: TGTGCCAGCAGTGAAGGGCTAAGCTCCTACAATGAGCAGTTCTTC
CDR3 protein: CASSEGLSSYNEQFF